In its sample, the clone carrying this T cell receptor (beta chain) was seen a few times. Its target is not known. The CDR3 covers 15 residues. The germline V and J ends were trimmed by 6 bases and 4 bases, with 16 bases remaining between them. The sample belongs to a study of Graves' ophthalmopathy and Graves' hyperthyroidism. TCR beta CDR3 amplification used RNA transcripts. A first-round RT-PCR used HTBI primers, followed by a second-round multiplex PCR. TCRdb analysed the multiplex PCR reads with MiXCR anew, one entry per CDR3 protein. The profile shows over a million distinct CDR3 sequences, 36% of them singletons. Notes on the study in general: At about 69% sensitivity and over 72% specificity, the model predicted progression of the ophthalmopathy.

Sequenced: peripheral blood or thyroid tissue (not recorded which). The origin of this receptor is an adult man with Graves' hyperthyroidism. This chain connects TRBV12-3 or TRBV12-4 to TRBJ1-5, with D maybe TRBD1 (6 bases). DNA for the CDR3: TGTGCCAGCAGCCCCGGACAGTTTCTAAATCAGCCCCAGCATTTT. Protein sequence: CASSPGQFLNQPQHF.